The rows below give T cell receptor beta chains drawn from one sample of a study of blood T cell repertoires in COVID-19. The protocol was immunoSEQ multiplex PCR, while the TCRdb copy is restricted to in-frame clones and leaves out a portion. The table lists almost 350,000 clones, around 90% of them singletons, with 3% to 4.5% in the top ten. Sequenced input: peripheral blood. The origin of the receptors is a woman aged 55-69 years with COVID-19, enrolled during active disease. Both conserved end residues are part of each CDR3. Each record gives: V gene, clone size, J gene, CDR3 protein. Clone size is stated in some rows and not others, as once, few, many or a class when expanded.

>TRBV19|NA|TRBJ2-7
CASSIGDREQYF
>TRBV21-1|NA|TRBJ1-1
CASSKVLGPGWTEAFF
>TRBV2|NA|TRBJ1-5
CASSERDRVGQPQHF
>TRBV6-1|NA|TRBJ1-1
CASSEPGWNTEAFF
>TRBV19|NA|TRBJ2-5
CASRTTGVETQYF
>TRBV6-1|NA|TRBJ1-6
CASSEGGGVAYNSPLHF
>TRBV5-1|NA|TRBJ1-2
CASSGQGPTNYGYTF
>TRBV9|NA|TRBJ2-1
CASSPRGLVDRNEQFF
>TRBV2|NA|TRBJ1-6
CASNSGWNSPLHF
>TRBV11-2|NA|TRBJ1-1
CASSSSTGWSSEAFF
>TRBV9|NA|TRBJ1-1
CASSVGPTGEAFF
>TRBV27|NA|TRBJ1-5
CASSLRNGQGRNQPQHF
>TRBV18|NA|TRBJ2-7
CASSPYKTTSGGPAGEQYF
>TRBV6-5|NA|TRBJ1-5
CASHSGQRNQPQHF
>TRBV7-2|NA|TRBJ1-1
CASSLQGVVPTEAFF
>TRBV10-2|NA|TRBJ1-1
CASRPTGSATEAFF
>TRBV4-1|NA|TRBJ2-5
CASSQALWSGDPIQETQYF
>TRBV6-5|NA|TRBJ1-1
CASSYSRQTEAFF
>TRBV4-1|NA|TRBJ2-1
CASSPAGQGYNEQFF
>TRBV5-1|NA|TRBJ2-7
CASSFPTAGGSYEQYF
>TRBV10-3|NA|TRBJ2-1
CAINQGSYNEQFF
>TRBV3-1/TRBV3-2|NA|TRBJ1-3
CASSLRGSSGNTIYF
>TRBV4-1|NA|TRBJ2-7
CASSHDGSGEQYF
>TRBV24-1|NA|TRBJ1-5
CATSVNRVNQPQHF
>TRBV5-4|NA|TRBJ2-7
CASSPGVSYEQYF
>TRBV18|NA|TRBJ2-5
CASSPGGAALQETQYF
>TRBV1|NA|TRBJ1-2
CTTEDRVNGYTF
>TRBV4-2|few|TRBJ1-1
CASSQDFRGWGTEAFF